The entry that follows covers one T cell receptor (beta chain) sequence. Its binding antigen is unknown. The sample holds no much larger clone one base away, and base qualities are not on file. The data were taken from a study of T cells in Graves' hyperthyroidism and ophthalmopathy (dated by TCRdb to 2018 to 2020). For the wider study: Peripheral blood samples were taken at initial diagnosis, before any treatment was given. The 100 or so discovery patients were randomly divided into training and test sets at a 7:3 ratio. TCR V-J signatures able to tell the groups apart were searched for in a discovery cohort of approximately 95 patients, of whom over 40 had Graves' ophthalmopathy and around 57 had stable Graves' hyperthyroidism. The paper describes TCR Vbeta CDR3 sequencing of roughly 130 peripheral blood samples, made up of 40 to 45 ophthalmopathy patients, approximately 76 hyperthyroidism patients and 17 progressor patients. An independent validation cohort of around 19 hyperthyroidism patients and 17 patients who later progressed to ophthalmopathy tested prospective prediction of ophthalmopathy. After blood sampling, hyperthyroidism patients were treated with methimazole at a starting dose of 30 mg daily, and ophthalmopathy patients were treated with high-dose intravenous methylprednisolone. In more than 5 Graves' hyperthyroidism patients, the study also compared T-cell repertoires from thyroid tissue with T-cell repertoires from blood. Overall results and qualifications from the work: In cross-validation, a model built on a 13 V-J signature told ophthalmopathy apart from stable hyperthyroidism with approximately 90% sensitivity and about 81% specificity, and in testing the same model reached 80%/75%. During validation, the model predicted progression to ophthalmopathy a median of roughly six months ahead of onset, with more than 55% sensitivity and around 72% specificity. Most expanded thyroid clonotypes (frequency above 0.001) were also detected in blood, a finding suggesting that blood repertoires may reflect thyroid immune responses. Sample size was not statistically predetermined, and investigators were not blinded to group allocation.

The hyperthyroidism patients were between 18 and 65 years old and newly diagnosed, with a disease duration of less than 2 months. Exclusion was applied to patients with uncontrolled infections, other autoimmune diseases, pregnancy or lactation. Clinical symptoms, serum thyroxine and TRAb, thyroid ultrasound, and orbital computed tomography formed the basis for the diagnoses. For progressor patients, blood was drawn at the first diagnosis of hyperthyroidism, before any ophthalmopathy symptoms had appeared. PBMCs were separated from roughly 10 ml of fresh peripheral blood using Ficoll-Paque density gradient centrifugation. Progressor patients were defined as those initially diagnosed with Graves' hyperthyroidism in whom ophthalmopathy developed during follow-up. Total RNA was extracted with Trizol reagent, and quality was checked on an Agilent 2100 Bioanalyzer. The CDR3 holds 13 amino acids from the cysteine to the phenylalanine. The only DNA kept is the CDR3, 39 bases in frame from the first base. V loses 5 bases, J loses 4 bases, and the germline ends lie 8 bases apart. Based on the germline V gene, the CDR1 and CDR2 sequences are MNHNS and SASEGT.

The TCR beta CDR3 regions were amplified from the RNA transcripts. A first-round RT-PCR of the TCR CDR3 used the HTBI primer set with the Qiagen OneStep RT-PCR kit. Libraries were constructed in a second round of multiplex PCR, after which size selection and purification were carried out. Libraries were sequenced paired-end with 100 bp reads on an Illumina HiSeq2000. On the authors' methods: SOAPnuke was used to process the raw data, with reads discarded if the reads contained adapters or uncalled bases, had a mean Phred below 15, or lacked an exact constant-primer or identifier match. High-quality paired reads were merged using COPE v1.2.5, and each unique nucleotide sequence was defined as a clonotype. MiTCR v1.1 was used to align the clonotypes against IMGT TRBV, TRBD and TRBJ reference segments. The analysis was restricted to V-J combinations with a frequency above 0.0001, which together covered just over 99% of the repertoires. A TCS score was defined as the ratio of F50 (clonal expansion) to E x V (chaos), with BLOSUM62-based TCRdist applied between CDR3 peptides within each V-J. Welch's t-statistics and random forest reduced roughly 500 V-J features to about 12, which were used in a naive Bayes classifier (R e1071). TCRdb passed the public sequencing reads through fastp at Q25 and MiXCR, retaining productive beta sequences. Each CDR3 protein gets just one entry, which takes the most common genes and DNA from the rows behind it. The V and J calls shown here were made by TCRdb, not taken from the authors' results. Recorded for this sample are 250,000 or so distinct CDR3 sequences; about 16% of them occurred a single time. Of the sample, over 25% falls within the top ten clones.

Sequencing used blood. The chain employs TRBV6-1 and TRBJ2-2; the D gene remains uncertain. This TCR was sampled from a woman between 50 and 59 years old with Graves' hyperthyroidism that later progressed to Graves' ophthalmopathy. The sequenced DNA: TGTGCCAGCAGTTCCCAGGTCACCGGGGAGCTGTTTTTT. Translated, this gives CASSSQVTGELFF.